This T cell receptor (beta chain) was retrieved from a study of blood T cell repertoires in COVID-19. Study-wide background: Acute-phase and convalescent COVID-19 samples originated in the United States, Italy and Spain. T cells, B-cell-depleted T cells, or PBMCs provided the cDNA or gDNA that served as material.

There are 14 residues in the CDR3. Original processing methods: Amplification from reference gene primers served as the basis for estimated nucleated cell counts. Sequencing used immunoSEQ multiplex PCR; TCRdb keeps in-frame clones, though not all of them. The DNA was the basis for D and trimming; V, J and clone size are from that table. The repertoire holds about 210,000 clones, with about 88% as singletons. This TCR was sampled from a woman between 40 and 50 years old with acute or convalescent COVID-19. The chain carries TRBV21-1 and TRBJ1-5; the listed D gene, TRBD1, was not tested against the DNA. TRBV21-1 is reported as a pseudogene. Source material: peripheral blood. For the CDR3, the DNA is TGTGCCAGCCGGGGTCAAACAGGGAATCAGCCCCAGCATTTT. It encodes CASRGQTGNQPQHF.